This paragraph covers one T cell receptor (beta chain) sequence. Its target is not known. The entry originates in a study of T cell responses to AZD1222 COVID-19 vaccine. Using immunoSEQ multiplex PCR, the repertoire was profiled, and TCRdb retains in-frame clones only, with some absent. Seen here are around 70,000 clones, 80% observed once, and the top ten hold about an eighth. The CDR3 totals 13 residues. Germline CDR1 reads SNHLY; CDR2 reads FYNNEI. Trimming removed 10 bases from V and 4 bases from J, with 14 bases in between. Study-wide results and limits: Donors were chiefly white British, with a greater number of females, and clonal diversity was perhaps underestimated.

This material consisted of peripheral blood, taken on day 0 of AZD1222 vaccination. The sequence was collected from an adult in good health. The chain is built from TRBV2 and TRBJ1-5; D may be TRBD1 (6 bases). The DNA for the CDR3 is TGTGCCACCGGACAGTTAACTAATCAGCCCCAGCATTTT. Its translation is CATGQLTNQPQHF.